This T cell receptor (beta chain) was found in a study of blood T cell repertoires in COVID-19. In the study overall: Material from acute and convalescent COVID-19 was sourced from the United States, Italy and Spain.

TCRdb's table, derived via immunoSEQ multiplex PCR, lists solely in-frame clones and lacks some. The sample records about 260,000 clones, around 84% being singletons. The source material was PBMCs or T cells enriched from blood (not recorded which). This TCR derives from a young man with acute COVID-19.

The CDR3 sequence: CSASESTGLSDQPQHF. The CDR3 nucleotides read TGCAGTGCTAGTGAATCGACAGGGCTGAGTGATCAGCCCCAGCATTTT. V and J are TRBV20-1 and TRBJ1-5, with 7 nucleotides matching TRBD1. CDR3 length equals 16 residues. Germline V lookup: CDR1 DFQATT, CDR2 SNEGSKA (reference sequence). The junction had 13 bases not matched to a gene; V was cut back by 3 bases and J by 5 bases.